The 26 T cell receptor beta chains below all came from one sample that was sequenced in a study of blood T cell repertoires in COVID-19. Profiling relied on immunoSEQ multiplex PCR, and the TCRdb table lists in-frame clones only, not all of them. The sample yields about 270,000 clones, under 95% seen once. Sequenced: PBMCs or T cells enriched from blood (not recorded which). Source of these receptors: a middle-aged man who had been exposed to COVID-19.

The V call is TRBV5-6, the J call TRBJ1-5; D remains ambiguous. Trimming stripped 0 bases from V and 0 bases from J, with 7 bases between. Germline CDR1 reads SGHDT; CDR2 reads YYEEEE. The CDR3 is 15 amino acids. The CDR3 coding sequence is TGTGCCAGCAGCTTGGGAGGGCATAGCAATCAGCCCCAGCATTTT. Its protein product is CASSLGGHSNQPQHF.

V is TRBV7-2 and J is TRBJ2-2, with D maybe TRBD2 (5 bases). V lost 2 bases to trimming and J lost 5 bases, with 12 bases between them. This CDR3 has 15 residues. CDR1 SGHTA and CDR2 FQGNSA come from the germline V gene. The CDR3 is CASSLFDRETGELFF. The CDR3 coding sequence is TGTGCCAGCAGCTTATTTGATAGGGAGACCGGGGAGCTGTTTTTT.

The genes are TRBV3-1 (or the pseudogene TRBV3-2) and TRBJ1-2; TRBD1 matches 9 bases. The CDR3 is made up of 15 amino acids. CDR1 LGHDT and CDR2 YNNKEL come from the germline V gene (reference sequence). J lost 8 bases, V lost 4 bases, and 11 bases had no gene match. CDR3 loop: CASSRETGGLWGYTF. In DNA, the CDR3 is TGTGCCAGCAGCCGAGAGACAGGGGGGCTATGGGGCTACACCTTC.

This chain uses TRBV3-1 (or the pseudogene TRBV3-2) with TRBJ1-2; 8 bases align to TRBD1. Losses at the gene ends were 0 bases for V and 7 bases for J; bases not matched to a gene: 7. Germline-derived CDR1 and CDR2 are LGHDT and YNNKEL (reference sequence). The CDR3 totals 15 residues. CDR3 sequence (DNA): TGTGCCAGCAGCCAAGATGATCGAGACAGGGGTGGCTACACCTTC. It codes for CASSQDDRDRGGYTF.

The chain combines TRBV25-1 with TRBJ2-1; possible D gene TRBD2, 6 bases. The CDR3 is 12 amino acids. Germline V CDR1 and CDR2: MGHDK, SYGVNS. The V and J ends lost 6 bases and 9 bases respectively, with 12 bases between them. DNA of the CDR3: TGTGCCAGCAGGCAAACAGCGGGTGAGCAGTTCTTC. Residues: CASRQTAGEQFF.

CDR3 sequence reads: CASTLLGTPNNEQFF. The CDR3 nucleotides are TGTGCCAGCACTCTCCTAGGCACCCCTAACAATGAGCAGTTCTTC. This chain links TRBV27 with TRBJ2-1; no firm D call. The ends were cut back, 7 bases at V and 5 bases at J, with 18 bases in the middle. This CDR3 has 15 amino acids. Germline V lookup: CDR1 MNHEY, CDR2 SMNVEV (reference sequence).

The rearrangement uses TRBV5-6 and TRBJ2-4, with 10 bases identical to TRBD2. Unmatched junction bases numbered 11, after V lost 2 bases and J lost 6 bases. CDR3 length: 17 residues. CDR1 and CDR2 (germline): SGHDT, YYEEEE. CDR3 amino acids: CASSFRPSGRVRNIQYF. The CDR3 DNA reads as TGTGCCAGCAGCTTTAGGCCTAGCGGGAGAGTACGAAACATTCAGTACTTC.

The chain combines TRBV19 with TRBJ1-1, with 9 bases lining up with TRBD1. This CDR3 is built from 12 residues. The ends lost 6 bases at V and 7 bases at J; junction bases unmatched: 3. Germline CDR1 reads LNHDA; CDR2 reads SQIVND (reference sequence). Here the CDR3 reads CASSLGQGEAFF. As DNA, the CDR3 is TGTGCCAGTAGCCTGGGACAGGGTGAAGCTTTCTTT.

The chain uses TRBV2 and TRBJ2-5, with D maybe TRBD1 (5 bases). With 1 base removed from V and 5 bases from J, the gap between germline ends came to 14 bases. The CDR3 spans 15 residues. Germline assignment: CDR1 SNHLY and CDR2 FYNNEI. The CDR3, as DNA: TGTGCCAGCAGTGAAGTAGTAGGGGCTTGGGAGACCCAGTACTTC. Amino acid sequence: CASSEVVGAWETQYF. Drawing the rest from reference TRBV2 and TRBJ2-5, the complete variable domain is EPEVTQTPSHQVTQMGQEVILRCVPISNHLYFYWYRQILGQKVEFLVSFYNNEISEKSEIFDDQFSVERPDGSNFTLKIRSTKLEDSAMYFCASSEVVGAWETQYFGPGTRLLVL.

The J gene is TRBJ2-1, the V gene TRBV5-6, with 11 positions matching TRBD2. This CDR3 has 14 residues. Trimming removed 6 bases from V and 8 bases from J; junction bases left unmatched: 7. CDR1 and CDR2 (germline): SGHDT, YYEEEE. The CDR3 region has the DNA TGTGCCAGCATACTACTAGCGGGAGTAGATGAGCAGTTCTTC. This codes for CASILLAGVDEQFF.

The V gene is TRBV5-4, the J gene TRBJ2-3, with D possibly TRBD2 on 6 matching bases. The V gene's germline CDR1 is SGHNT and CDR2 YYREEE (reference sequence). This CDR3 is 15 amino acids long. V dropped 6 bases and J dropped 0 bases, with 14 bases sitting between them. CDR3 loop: CASNPGGLSTDTQYF. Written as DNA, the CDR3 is TGTGCCAGCAACCCTGGGGGACTTAGCACAGATACGCAGTATTTT.

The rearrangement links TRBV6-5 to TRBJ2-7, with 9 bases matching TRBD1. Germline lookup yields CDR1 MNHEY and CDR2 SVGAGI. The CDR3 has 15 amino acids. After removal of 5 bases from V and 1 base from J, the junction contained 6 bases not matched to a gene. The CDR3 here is CASSTFGTGSYEQYF. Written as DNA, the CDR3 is TGTGCCAGCAGTACTTTCGGGACAGGGTCCTACGAGCAGTACTTC.

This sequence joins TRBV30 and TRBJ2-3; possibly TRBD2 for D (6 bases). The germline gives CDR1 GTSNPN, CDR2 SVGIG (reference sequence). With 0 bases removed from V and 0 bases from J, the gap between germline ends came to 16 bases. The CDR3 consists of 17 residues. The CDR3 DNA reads TGTGCCTGGAGTGTTGCGGGATTCCGGGGTAGCACAGATACGCAGTATTTT. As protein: CAWSVAGFRGSTDTQYF.

The CDR3: CASSLGLAGGLDTQYF. DNA for the CDR3: TGCGCCAGCAGCTTGGGACTAGCGGGAGGGCTAGATACGCAGTATTTT. The gene calls are TRBV5-1 and TRBJ2-3, with 14 nucleotides matching TRBD2. This CDR3 is built from 16 residues. Germline V lookup: CDR1 SGHRS, CDR2 YFSETQ. The V gene end was trimmed by 0 bases and the J gene end by 5 bases; junction bases not matched to a gene: 2.

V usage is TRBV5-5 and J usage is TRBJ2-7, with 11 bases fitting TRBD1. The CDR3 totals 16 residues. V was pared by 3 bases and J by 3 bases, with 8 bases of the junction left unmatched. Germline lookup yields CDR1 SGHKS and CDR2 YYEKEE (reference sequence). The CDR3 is CASSYTTGTGGYEQYF. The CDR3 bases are TGTGCCAGCAGCTATACCACCGGGACAGGGGGCTACGAGCAGTACTTC.

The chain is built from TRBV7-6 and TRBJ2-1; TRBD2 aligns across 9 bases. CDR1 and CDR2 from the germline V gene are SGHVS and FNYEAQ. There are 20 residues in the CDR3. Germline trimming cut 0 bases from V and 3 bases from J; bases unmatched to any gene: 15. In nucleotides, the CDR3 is TGTGCCAGCAGCTTAGCGAGGGGAACCGGTCGACTAGCGGTCTACAATGAGCAGTTCTTC. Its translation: CASSLARGTGRLAVYNEQFF.

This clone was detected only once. In DNA, the CDR3 is TGTGCCAGCAGCTTATCTTGGGCGGGTGAAGCTTTCTTT. Protein: CASSLSWAGEAFF. The chain combines TRBV7-3 with TRBJ1-1, with D hard to call. Trimming took off 2 bases at V and 7 bases at J, with 11 bases between the two ends. From germline, CDR1 is SGHTA and CDR2 FQGTGA. The CDR3 spans 13 residues.

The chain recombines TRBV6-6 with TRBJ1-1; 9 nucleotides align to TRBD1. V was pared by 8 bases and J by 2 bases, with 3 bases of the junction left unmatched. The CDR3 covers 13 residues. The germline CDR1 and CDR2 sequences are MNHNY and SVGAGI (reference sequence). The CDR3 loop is CASWDRENTEAFF. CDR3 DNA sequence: TGTGCCAGCTGGGACAGGGAAAACACTGAAGCTTTCTTT.

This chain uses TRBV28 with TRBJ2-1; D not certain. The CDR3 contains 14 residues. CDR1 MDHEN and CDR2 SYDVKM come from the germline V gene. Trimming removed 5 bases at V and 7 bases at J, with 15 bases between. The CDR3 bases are TGTGCCAGCAGTCTACCGGAGCCCTTTAATGAGCAGTTCTTC. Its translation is CASSLPEPFNEQFF.

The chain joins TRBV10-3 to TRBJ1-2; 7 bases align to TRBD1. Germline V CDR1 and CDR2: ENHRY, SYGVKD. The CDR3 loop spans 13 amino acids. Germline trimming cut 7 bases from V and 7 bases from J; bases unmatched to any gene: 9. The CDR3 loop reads CAITQTGTGGYTF. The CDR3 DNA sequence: TGTGCCATCACCCAGACAGGGACGGGTGGCTACACCTTC.

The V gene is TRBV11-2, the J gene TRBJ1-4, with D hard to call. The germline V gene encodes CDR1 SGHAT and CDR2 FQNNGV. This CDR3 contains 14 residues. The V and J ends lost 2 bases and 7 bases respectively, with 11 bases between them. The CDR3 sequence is CASSLTEPLEKLFF. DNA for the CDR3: TGTGCCAGCAGCTTAACAGAGCCCCTTGAAAAACTGTTTTTT.

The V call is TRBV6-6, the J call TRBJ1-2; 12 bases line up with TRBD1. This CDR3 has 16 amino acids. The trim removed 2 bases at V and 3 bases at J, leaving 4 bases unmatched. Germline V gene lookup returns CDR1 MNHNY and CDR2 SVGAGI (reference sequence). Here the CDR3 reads CASSYPGQGADYGYTF. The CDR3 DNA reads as TGTGCCAGCAGTTACCCGGGACAGGGGGCAGACTATGGCTACACCTTC.

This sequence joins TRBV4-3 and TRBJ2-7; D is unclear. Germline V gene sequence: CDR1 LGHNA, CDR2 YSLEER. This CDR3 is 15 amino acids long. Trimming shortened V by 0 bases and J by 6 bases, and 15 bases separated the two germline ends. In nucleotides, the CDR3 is TGCGCCAGCAGCCAAGATCTCACAGTACCCAGCGAGCAGTACTTC. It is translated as CASSQDLTVPSEQYF.

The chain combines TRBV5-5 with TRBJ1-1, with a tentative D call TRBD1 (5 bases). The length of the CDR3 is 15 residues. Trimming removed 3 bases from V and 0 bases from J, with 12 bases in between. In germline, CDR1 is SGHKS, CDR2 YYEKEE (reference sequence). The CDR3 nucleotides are TGTGCCAGCAGCTGGAGTAGCAGGGTGAACACTGAAGCTTTCTTT. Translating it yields CASSWSSRVNTEAFF.

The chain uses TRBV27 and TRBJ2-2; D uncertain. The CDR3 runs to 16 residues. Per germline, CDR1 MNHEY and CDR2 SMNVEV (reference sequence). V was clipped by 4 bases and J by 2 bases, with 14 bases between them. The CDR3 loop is CASSYRVSINTGELFF. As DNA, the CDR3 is TGTGCCAGCAGTTACCGGGTTAGCATAAACACCGGGGAGCTGTTTTTT.

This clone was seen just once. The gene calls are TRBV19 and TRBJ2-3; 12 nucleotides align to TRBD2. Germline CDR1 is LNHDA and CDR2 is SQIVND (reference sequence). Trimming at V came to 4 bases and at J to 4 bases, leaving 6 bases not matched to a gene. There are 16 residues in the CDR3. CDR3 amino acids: CASSTRLAGDPDTQYF. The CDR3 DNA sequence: TGTGCCAGTAGTACCCGACTAGCGGGAGATCCAGATACGCAGTATTTT.